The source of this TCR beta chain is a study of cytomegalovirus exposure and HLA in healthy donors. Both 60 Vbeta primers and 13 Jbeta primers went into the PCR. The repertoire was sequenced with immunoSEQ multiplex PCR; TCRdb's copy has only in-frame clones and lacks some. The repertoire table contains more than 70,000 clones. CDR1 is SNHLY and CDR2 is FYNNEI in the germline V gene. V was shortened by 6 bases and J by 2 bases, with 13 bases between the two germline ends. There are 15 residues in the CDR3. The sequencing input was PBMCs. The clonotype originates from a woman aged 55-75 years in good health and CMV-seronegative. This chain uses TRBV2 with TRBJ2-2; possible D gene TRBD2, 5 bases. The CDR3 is CASRNGESNTGELFF. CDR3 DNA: TGTGCCAGCAGGAATGGGGAGAGTAACACCGGGGAGCTGTTTTTT.